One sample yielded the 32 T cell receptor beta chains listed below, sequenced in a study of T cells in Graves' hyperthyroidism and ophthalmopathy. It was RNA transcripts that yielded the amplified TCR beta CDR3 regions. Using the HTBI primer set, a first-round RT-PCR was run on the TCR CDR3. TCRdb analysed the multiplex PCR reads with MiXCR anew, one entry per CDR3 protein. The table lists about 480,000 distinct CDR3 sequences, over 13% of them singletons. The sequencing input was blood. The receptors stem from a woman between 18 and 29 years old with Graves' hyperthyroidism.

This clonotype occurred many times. In DNA form, the CDR3 reads TGCGCCAGCAGCTGGGGACAAGGAGAAGATGGCTACACCTTC. This codes for CASSWGQGEDGYTF. The chain recombines TRBV5-1 with TRBJ1-2; the D gene is possibly TRBD1 (6 bases). Germline V gene data show CDR1 as SGHRS and CDR2 as YFSETQ. Trimming left V 3 bases short and J 6 bases short, with 15 bases between. The CDR3 sequence is 14 residues long.

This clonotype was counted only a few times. CDR3 in DNA: TGCAGCGTTTTGGGACAGCTGAGCGCTTTCTTT. Residues: CSVLGQLSAFF. V gene TRBV29-1 combines with J gene TRBJ1-1, with 7 nucleotides matching TRBD1. The CDR3 has 11 amino acids. Trimming took 5 bases from V and 11 from J; bases not matched to a gene: 8. Germline V gene lookup returns CDR1 SQVTM and CDR2 ANQGSEA.

In DNA form, the CDR3 reads TGTGCCAGCCACCGGACAGGGGTGGACAATCAGCCCCAGCATTTT. It encodes CASHRTGVDNQPQHF. The chain carries TRBV19 and TRBJ1-5; 9 nucleotides agree with TRBD1. V lost 9 bases to trimming and J lost 3 bases; unmatched junction nucleotides: 9. The CDR3 runs 15 residues. From germline, CDR1 is LNHDA and CDR2 SQIVND (reference sequence).

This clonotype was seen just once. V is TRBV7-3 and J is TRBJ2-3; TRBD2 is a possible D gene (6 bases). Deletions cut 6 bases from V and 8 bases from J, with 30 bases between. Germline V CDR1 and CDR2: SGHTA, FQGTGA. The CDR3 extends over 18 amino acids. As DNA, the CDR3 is TGTGCCAGCAGGATAGTTACCGGGACTTTCGTCCTCGGCAGTACGCAGTATTTT. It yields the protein CASRIVTGTFVLGSTQYF. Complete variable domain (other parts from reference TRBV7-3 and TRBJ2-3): GAGVSQTPSNKVTEKGKYVELRCDPISGHTALYWYRQSLGQGPEFLIYFQGTGAADDSGLPNDRFFAVRPEGSVSTLKIQRTERGDSAVYLCASRIVTGTFVLGSTQYFGPGTRLTVL.

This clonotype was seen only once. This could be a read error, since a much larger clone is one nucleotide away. The CDR3, as DNA: TGTGCCAGCAGTGTACCCGGGACAGGGTTTGCCGGGGAGCTGTTTTTT. Translated: CASSVPGTGFAGELFF. The gene calls are TRBV28 and TRBJ2-2; 9 positions match TRBD1. CDR3 length equals 16 residues. Per the germline V gene, CDR1 is MDHEN and CDR2 is SYDVKM. With V trimmed by 5 bases and J by 6 bases, 10 bases remained unmatched.

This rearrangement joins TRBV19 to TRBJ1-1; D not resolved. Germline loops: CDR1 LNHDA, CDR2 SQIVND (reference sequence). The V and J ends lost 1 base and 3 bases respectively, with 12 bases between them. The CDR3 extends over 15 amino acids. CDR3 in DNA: TGTGCCAGTAGTATAGGTGTAGGCCTCCACACTGAAGCTTTCTTT. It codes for CASSIGVGLHTEAFF. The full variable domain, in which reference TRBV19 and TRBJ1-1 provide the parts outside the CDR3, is DGGITQSPKYLFRKEGQNVTLSCEQNLNHDAMYWYRQDPGQGLRLIYYSQIVNDFQKGDIAEGYSVSREKKESFPLTVTSAQKNPTAFYLCASSIGVGLHTEAFFGQGTRLTVV.

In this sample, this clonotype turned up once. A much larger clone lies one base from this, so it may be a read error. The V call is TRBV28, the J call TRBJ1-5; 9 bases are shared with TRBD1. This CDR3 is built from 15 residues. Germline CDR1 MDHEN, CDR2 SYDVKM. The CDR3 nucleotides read TGTGCCAGCACACTCGGGACAGGGTTTGATCAGCCCCGGCATTTT. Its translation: CASTLGTGFDQPRHF.

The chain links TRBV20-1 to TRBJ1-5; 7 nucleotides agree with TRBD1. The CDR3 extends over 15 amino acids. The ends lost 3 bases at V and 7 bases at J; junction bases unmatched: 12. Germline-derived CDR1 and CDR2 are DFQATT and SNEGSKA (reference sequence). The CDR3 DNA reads TGCAGTGCTAGTTCGGTAGGGGGCCGGGAACAGCCCCAGCATTTT. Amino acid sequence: CSASSVGGREQPQHF.

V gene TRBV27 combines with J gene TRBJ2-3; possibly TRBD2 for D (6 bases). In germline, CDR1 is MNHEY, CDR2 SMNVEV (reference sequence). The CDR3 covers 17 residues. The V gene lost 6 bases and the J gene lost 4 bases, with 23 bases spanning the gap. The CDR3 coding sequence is TGTGCCAGCAGCCCCTTAGCGAACCGAGCTAGCGCAGATACGCAGTATTTT. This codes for CASSPLANRASADTQYF.

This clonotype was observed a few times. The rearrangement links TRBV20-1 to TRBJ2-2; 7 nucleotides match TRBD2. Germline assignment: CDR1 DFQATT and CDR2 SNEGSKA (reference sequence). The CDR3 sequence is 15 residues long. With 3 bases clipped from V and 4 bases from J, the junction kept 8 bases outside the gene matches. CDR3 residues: CSARFSGRGTGELFF. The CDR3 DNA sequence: TGCAGTGCTAGGTTTAGCGGGCGCGGCACCGGGGAGCTGTTTTTT.

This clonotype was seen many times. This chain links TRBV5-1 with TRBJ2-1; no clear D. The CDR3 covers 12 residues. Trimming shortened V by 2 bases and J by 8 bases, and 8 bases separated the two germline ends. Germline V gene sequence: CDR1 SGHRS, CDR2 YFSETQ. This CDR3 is CASSLDEDEQFF. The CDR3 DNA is TGCGCCAGCAGCTTAGATGAGGATGAGCAGTTCTTC.

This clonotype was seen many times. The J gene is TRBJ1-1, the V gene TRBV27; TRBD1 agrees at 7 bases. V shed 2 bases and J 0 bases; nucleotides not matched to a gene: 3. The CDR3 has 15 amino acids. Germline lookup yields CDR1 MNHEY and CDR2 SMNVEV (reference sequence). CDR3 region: CASSLIQGMNTEAFF. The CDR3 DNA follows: TGTGCCAGCAGTTTAATACAGGGGATGAACACTGAAGCTTTCTTT.

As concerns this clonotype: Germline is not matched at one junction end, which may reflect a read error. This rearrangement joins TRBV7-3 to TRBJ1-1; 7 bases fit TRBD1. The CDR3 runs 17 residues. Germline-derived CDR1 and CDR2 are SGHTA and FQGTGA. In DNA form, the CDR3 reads TGCGCCAGCAGCCCCCAACCGGACAGGCGAACACACACTGACGCTTTCTTT. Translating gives CASSPQPDRRTHTDAFF.

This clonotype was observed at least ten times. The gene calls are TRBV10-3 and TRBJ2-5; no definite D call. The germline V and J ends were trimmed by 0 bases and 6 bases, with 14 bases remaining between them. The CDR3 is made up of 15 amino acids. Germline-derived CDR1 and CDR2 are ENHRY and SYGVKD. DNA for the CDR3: TGTGCCATCAGTGAGTCTCCATTAGGGTTTAAGACCCAGTACTTC. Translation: CAISESPLGFKTQYF.

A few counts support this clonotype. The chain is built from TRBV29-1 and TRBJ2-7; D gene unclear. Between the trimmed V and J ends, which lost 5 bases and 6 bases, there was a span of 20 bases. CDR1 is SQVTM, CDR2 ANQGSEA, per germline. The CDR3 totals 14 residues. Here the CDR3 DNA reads TGCAGCGTTCCCCTGGCGTGGTCCCGTTTCGAGCAGTACGTC. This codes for CSVPLAWSRFEQYV.

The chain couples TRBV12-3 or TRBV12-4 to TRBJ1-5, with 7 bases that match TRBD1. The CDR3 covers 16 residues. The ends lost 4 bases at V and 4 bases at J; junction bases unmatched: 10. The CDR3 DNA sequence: TGTGCCAGCAGTTCAAACAGACAGGGAGTGAATCAGCCCCAGCATTTT. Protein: CASSSNRQGVNQPQHF.

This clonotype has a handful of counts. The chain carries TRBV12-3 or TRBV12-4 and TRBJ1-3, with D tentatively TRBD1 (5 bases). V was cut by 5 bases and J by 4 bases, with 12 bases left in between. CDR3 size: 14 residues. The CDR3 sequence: CASSHPGLGNTIYF. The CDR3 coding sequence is TGTGCCAGCAGTCACCCAGGGCTGGGAAACACCATATATTTT.

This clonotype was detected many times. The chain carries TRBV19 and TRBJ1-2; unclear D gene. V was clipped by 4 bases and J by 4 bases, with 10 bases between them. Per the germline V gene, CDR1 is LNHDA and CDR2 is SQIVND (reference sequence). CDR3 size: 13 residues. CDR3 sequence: CASSTGGVYGYTF. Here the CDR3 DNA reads TGTGCCAGTAGTACGGGCGGGGTCTATGGCTACACCTTC. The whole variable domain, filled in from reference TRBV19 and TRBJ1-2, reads DGGITQSPKYLFRKEGQNVTLSCEQNLNHDAMYWYRQDPGQGLRLIYYSQIVNDFQKGDIAEGYSVSREKKESFPLTVTSAQKNPTAFYLCASSTGGVYGYTFGSGTRLTVV.

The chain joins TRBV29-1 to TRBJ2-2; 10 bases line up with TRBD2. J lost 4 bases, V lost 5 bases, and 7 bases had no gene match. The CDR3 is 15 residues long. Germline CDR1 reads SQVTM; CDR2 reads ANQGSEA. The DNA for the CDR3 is TGCAGCGTTATACGGGCTAGCGGGGGCACCGGGGAGCTGTTTTTT. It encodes CSVIRASGGTGELFF.

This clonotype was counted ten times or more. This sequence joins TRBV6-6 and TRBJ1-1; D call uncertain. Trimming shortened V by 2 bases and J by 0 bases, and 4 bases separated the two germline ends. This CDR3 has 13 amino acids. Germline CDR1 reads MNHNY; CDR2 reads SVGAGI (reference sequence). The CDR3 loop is CASSYQLNTEAFF. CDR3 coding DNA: TGTGCCAGCAGTTACCAGTTGAACACTGAAGCTTTCTTT.

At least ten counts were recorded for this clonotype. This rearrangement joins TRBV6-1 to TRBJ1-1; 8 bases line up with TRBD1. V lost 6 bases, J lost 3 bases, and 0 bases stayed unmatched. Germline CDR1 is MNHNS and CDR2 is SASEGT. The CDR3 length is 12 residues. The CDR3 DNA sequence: TGTGCCAGCAGGGACAGGGACACTGAAGCTTTCTTT. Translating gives CASRDRDTEAFF.

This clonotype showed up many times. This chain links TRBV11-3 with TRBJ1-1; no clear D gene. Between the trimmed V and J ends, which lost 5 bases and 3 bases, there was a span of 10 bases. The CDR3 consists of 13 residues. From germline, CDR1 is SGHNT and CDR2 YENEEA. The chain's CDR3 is CASSPRLDTEAFF. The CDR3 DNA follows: TGTGCCAGCAGCCCTAGGTTGGACACTGAAGCTTTCTTT.

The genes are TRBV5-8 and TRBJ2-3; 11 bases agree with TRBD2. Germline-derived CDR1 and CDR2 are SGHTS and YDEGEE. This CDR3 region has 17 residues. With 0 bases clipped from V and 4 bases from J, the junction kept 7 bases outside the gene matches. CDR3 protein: CASSLVSGRAWADTQYF. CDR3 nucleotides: TGTGCCAGCAGCTTGGTTAGCGGGAGGGCCTGGGCAGATACGCAGTATTTT.

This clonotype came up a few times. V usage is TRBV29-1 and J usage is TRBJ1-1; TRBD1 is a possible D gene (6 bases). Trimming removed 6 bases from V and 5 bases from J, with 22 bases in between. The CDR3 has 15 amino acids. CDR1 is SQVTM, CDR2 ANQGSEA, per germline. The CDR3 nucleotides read TGCAGCGTCGTAGGACGGGGGGCAGGTAAGACTGAAGCTTTCTTT. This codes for CSVVGRGAGKTEAFF. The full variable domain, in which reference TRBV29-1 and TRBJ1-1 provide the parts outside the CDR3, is SAVISQKPSRDICQRGTSLTIQCQVDSQVTMMFWYRQQPGQSLTLIATANQGSEATYESGFVIDKFPISRPNLTFSTLTVSNMSPEDSSIYLCSVVGRGAGKTEAFFGQGTRLTVV.

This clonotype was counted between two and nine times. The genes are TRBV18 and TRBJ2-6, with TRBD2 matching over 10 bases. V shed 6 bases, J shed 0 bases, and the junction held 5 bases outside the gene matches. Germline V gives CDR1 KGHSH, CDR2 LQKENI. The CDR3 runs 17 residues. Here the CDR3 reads CASSKLAGGSGANVLTF. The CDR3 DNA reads TGTGCCAGCTCTAAATTAGCGGGAGGCTCTGGGGCCAACGTCCTGACTTTC.

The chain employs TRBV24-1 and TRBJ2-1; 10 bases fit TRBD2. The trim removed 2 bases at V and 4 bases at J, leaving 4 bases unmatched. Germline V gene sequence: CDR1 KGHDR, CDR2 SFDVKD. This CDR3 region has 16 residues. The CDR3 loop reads CATSDSGTSAYNEQFF. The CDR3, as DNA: TGTGCCACCAGTGATTCTGGGACTAGCGCTTACAATGAGCAGTTCTTC.

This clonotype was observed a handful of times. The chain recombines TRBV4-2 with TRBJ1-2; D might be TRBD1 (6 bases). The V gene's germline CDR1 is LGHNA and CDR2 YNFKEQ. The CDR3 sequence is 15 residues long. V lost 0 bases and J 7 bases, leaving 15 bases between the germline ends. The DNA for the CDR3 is TGTGCCAGCAGCCAAGATTCCGGGGGGCCCGGTGGCTACACCTTC. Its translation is CASSQDSGGPGGYTF.

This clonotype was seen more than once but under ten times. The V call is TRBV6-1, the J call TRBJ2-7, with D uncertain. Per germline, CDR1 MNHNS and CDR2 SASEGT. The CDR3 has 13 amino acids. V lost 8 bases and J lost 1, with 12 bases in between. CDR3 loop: CASGRDPSYEQYV. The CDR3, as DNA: TGTGCCAGCGGCAGAGATCCATCCTACGAGCAGTACGTC.

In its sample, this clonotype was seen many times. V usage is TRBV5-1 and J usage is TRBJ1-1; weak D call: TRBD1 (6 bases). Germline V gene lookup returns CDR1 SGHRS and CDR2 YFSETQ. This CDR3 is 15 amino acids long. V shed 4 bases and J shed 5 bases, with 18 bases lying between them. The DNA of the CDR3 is TGCGCCAGCAGCCTAGACAGGTCCCCAGGGACTGAAGCTTTCTTT. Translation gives CASSLDRSPGTEAFF.

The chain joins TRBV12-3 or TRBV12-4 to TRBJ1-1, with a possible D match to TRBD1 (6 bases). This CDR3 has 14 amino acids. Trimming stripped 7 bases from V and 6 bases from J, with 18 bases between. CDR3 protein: CASKTGHSGAEAFF. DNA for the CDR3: TGTGCCAGCAAGACGGGACACTCGGGGGCTGAAGCTTTCTTT.

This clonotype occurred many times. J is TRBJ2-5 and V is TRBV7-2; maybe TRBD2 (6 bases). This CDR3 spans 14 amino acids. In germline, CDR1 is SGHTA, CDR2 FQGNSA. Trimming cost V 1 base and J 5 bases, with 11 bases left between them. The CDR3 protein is CASSLVIAVETQYF. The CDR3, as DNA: TGTGCCAGCAGCTTAGTGATAGCGGTGGAGACCCAGTACTTC. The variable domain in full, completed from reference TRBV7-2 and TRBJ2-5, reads GAGVSQSPSNKVTEKGKDVELRCDPISGHTALYWYRQSLGQGLEFLIYFQGNSAPDKSGLPSDRFSAERTGGSVSTLTIQRTQQEDSAVYLCASSLVIAVETQYFGPGTRLLVL.

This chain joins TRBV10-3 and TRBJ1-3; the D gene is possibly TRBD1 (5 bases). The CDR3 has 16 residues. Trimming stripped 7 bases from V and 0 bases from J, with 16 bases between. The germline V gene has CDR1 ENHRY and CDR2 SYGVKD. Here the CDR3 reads CAITQGDSYSGNTIYF. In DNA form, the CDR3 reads TGTGCCATCACGCAAGGGGACTCCTACTCTGGAAACACCATATATTTT.